Below, 6 T cell receptor beta chains from the same sample are listed, as sequenced in a study of blood T cell repertoires in COVID-19. Here immunoSEQ multiplex PCR was the method, and the copy in TCRdb shows in-frame clones only, minus some. The table has under 350,000 clones, 75% to 90% seen once; the top ten hold roughly 9.6%. Sequencing was done on a sample of peripheral blood. These receptors were taken from a woman in her 70s with acute or convalescent COVID-19.

The chain has TRBV11-3 and TRBJ2-1, with D possibly TRBD1 on 5 matching bases. There are 16 residues in the CDR3. The ends were cut back, 2 bases at V and 3 bases at J, with 14 bases in the middle. The germline gives CDR1 SGHNT, CDR2 YENEEA. CDR3 bases: TGTGCCAGCAGCTTACGGGCAGGGTCTATCTACAATGAGCAGTTCTTC. Amino acids: CASSLRAGSIYNEQFF.

The genes are TRBV3-1 (or the pseudogene TRBV3-2) and TRBJ2-5; D possibly corresponds to TRBD1 (8 bases). V was clipped by 5 bases and J by 5 bases, with 15 bases between them. The germline V gene encodes CDR1 LGHDT and CDR2 YNNKEL (reference sequence). The CDR3 has 14 residues. The CDR3 DNA reads TGTGCCAGCAGCTCCGGACAGGGAGGGGAGACCCAGTACTTC. This sequence encodes CASSSGQGGETQYF.

This clone was found once. V usage is TRBV15 and J usage is TRBJ2-1; a possible D gene is TRBD2 (5 bases). CDR1 and CDR2 from the germline V gene are LNHNV and YYDKDF (reference sequence). This CDR3 is 13 amino acids long. The germline V and J ends were trimmed by 3 bases and 12 bases, with 15 bases remaining between them. CDR3 sequence: CATSRERERRQFF. CDR3 in DNA: TGTGCCACCAGCAGGGAAAGGGAGCGGAGGCAGTTCTTC.

The chain recombines TRBV25-1 with TRBJ1-3, with TRBD1 matching 7 bases. Germline trimming cut 6 bases from V and 2 bases from J; bases unmatched to any gene: 10. The CDR3 totals 16 residues. Germline CDR1 reads MGHDK; CDR2 reads SYGVNS. The CDR3 is CASSGFLGTAGNTIYF. CDR3 nucleotides: TGTGCCAGCAGCGGGTTCCTAGGGACAGCTGGAAACACCATATATTTT. Complete variable domain (other parts from reference TRBV25-1 and TRBJ1-3): EADIYQTPRYLVIGTGKKITLECSQTMGHDKMYWYQQDPGMELHLIHYSYGVNSTEKGDLSSESTVSRIRTEHFPLTLESARPSHTSQYLCASSGFLGTAGNTIYFGEGSWLTVV.

The genes are TRBV5-6 and TRBJ2-7; TRBD1 matches 10 bases. The CDR3 loop spans 15 amino acids. Trimming cost V 3 bases and J 6 bases; bases outside gene matches: 9. The germline V gene encodes CDR1 SGHDT and CDR2 YYEEEE. CDR3 bases: TGTGCCAGCAGCTCGCACGGACAGGGGGTCCGCGAGCAGTACTTC. This codes for CASSSHGQGVREQYF.

V usage is TRBV5-4 and J usage is TRBJ2-5; 7 bases are a match to TRBD2. The CDR3 is 15 amino acids. V lost 0 bases and J lost 2; bases outside the gene matches: 4. Germline loops: CDR1 SGHNT, CDR2 YYREEE (reference sequence). The CDR3, as DNA: TGTGCCAGCAGCTTGGCTAGCGGTTTTCAAGAGACCCAGTACTTC. Translating it yields CASSLASGFQETQYF.